This T cell receptor (beta chain) was documented in a study of T cell responses to AZD1222 COVID-19 vaccine. Looking at the study overall: Whether given at about 4 or about 12 weeks, second doses were pooled.

Concerning this clone: The antigen is unknown.

Method: immunoSEQ multiplex PCR; TCRdb's copy keeps in-frame clones and lacks some. This sample has over 100,000 clones, with roughly 89% found just once. The CDR3 has 11 amino acids. In germline, CDR1 is MDHEN, CDR2 SYDVKM. Trimming shortened V by 4 bases and J by 7 bases, and 7 bases separated the two germline ends. Overall study results and limits: There were repertoire samples only from the period after the peak T cell response. Clonal diversity was possibly underestimated, and the donors were mostly white British, with more females. Seropositive AZD1222 recipients at baseline numbered only 5 to 7.

This chain uses TRBV28 with TRBJ1-2; D unresolved. This clonotype was obtained from an adult in good health. Sequenced here: peripheral blood, sampled on day 0 of AZD1222 vaccination. The CDR3 loop is CASSSRTGYTF. The CDR3, as DNA: TGTGCCAGCAGTTCGAGAACTGGCTACACCTTC.